Listed below are T cell receptor beta chains from one sample, sequenced in a study of T-cell reconstitution after alpha-beta-depleted transplantation in children. TCRdb re-analysed the PCR reads in MiXCR, keeping a single row per CDR3 protein. This table holds hundreds of thousands of distinct CDR3 sequences, around 9.5% found once. Sequenced material: PBMCs from the stem cell graft donor, taken from the stem cell graft. These receptors came from a human donor who donated a stem cell graft to a child with acute lymphoblastic leukemia. Each CDR3 is given with its conserved first and last residue. A D gene is named only where the DNA matches it firmly. Where a row states a size, it is once, few, many or the class of an expanded clone; other rows omit it.

size	J	D	V	DNA	CDR3
many	TRBJ1-1	TRBD1	TRBV20-1	TGCAGTGCTATACGGACAGGGATGAACACTGAAGCTTTCTTT	CSAIRTGMNTEAFF
few	TRBJ1-1	-	TRBV5-1	TGCGCCAGCAAAGAGGGGAGAAACACTGAAGCTTTCTTT	CASKEGRNTEAFF
few	TRBJ2-1	TRBD2	TRBV20-1	TGCAGTGCTAGCACATCCCAGCGGGGTTACAATGAGCAGTTCTTC	CSASTSQRGYNEQFF
-	TRBJ1-2	-	TRBV5-1	TGCGCCAGCAGCTTGGCCGTGGCAGGCTATGGCTACACCTTC	CASSLAVAGYGYTF
-	TRBJ2-7	-	TRBV14	TGTGCCAGCAAAGAAGAACAGGGCTCCTACGAGCAGTACTTC	CASKEEQGSYEQYF
-	TRBJ1-4	TRBD1	TRBV14	TGTGCCAGCAGCCCCTGGACAGGCGACGAAAAACTGTTTTTT	CASSPWTGDEKLFF
few	TRBJ2-3	-	TRBV19	TGTGCCAGTAGTATAGATCGGACTATCACAGATACGCAGTATTTT	CASSIDRTITDTQYF
-	TRBJ2-5	TRBD2	TRBV7-2	TGTGCCAGCAGCTTAGTAGGGCGGGGGGGCGATGAGACCCAGTACTTC	CASSLVGRGGDETQYF
-	TRBJ1-5	TRBD1	TRBV25-1	TGTGCCAGCAGTGAAGGAAGGGGGACAGATCAGCCCCAGCATTTT	CASSEGRGTDQPQHF
-	TRBJ2-1	TRBD2	TRBV2	TGTGCCAGCAGTTTAAGCGGGGGGGAGGTGGGTGAGCAGTTCTTC	CASSLSGGEVGEQFF
few	TRBJ1-2	-	TRBV27	TGTGCCAGCAGTTTATCCGCCAGGGTGTGGGGCTATGGCTACACCTTC	CASSLSARVWGYGYTF
few	TRBJ2-7	-	TRBV2	TGTGCCAGCAGGCAAGGACGTCTACCTAACGAGCAGTACTTC	CASRQGRLPNEQYF
few	TRBJ2-2	-	TRBV18	TGTGCCAGCTCACCGACCGGTTGGACCGGGGAGCTGTTTTTT	CASSPTGWTGELFF
-	TRBJ1-4	-	TRBV30	TGTGCCTGGGAGAGGGGAAAACTGTTTTTT	CAWERGKLFF
few	TRBJ2-5	TRBD1	TRBV12-3/TRBV12-4	TGTGCCAGCAGTCAGGGACAGGCAAAAGAGACCCAGTACTTC	CASSQGQAKETQYF
-	TRBJ2-7	-	TRBV29-1	TGCAGCGTTGCTCCATACAGAGGGTCCTACGAGCAGTACTTC	CSVAPYRGSYEQYF
few	TRBJ1-4	-	TRBV12-3/TRBV12-4	TGTGCCAGCAGTTTAGATGAAAAACTGTTTTTT	CASSLDEKLFF
-	TRBJ1-1	-	TRBV20-1	TGCAGTGCTAGAGACGTACAGGGTATGACTTTCTTT	CSARDVQGMTFF
few	TRBJ1-2	-	TRBV18	TGTGCCAGCTCACCTATGGACACATTCTATGGCTACACCTTC	CASSPMDTFYGYTF
few	TRBJ2-1	-	TRBV12-3/TRBV12-4	TGTGCCAGCAGTTTCTTCGGAAATGAGCAGTTCTTC	CASSFFGNEQFF
few	TRBJ2-7	-	TRBV12-3/TRBV12-4	TGTGCCAGCAGTTTAGGGAGCCTCTACGAGCAGTACTTC	CASSLGSLYEQYF
few	TRBJ2-5	-	TRBV20-1	TGCAGTGCTGGGAGGCTAGCCAGGGAGACCCAGTACTTC	CSAGRLARETQYF
many	TRBJ1-1	TRBD1	TRBV12-3/TRBV12-4	TGTGCCAGCAGACCGGAACAGGGGCGAAGGACTGAAGCTTTCTTT	CASRPEQGRRTEAFF
-	TRBJ2-7	TRBD1	TRBV6-2/TRBV6-3	TGTGCCAGCACCCACGAGGGACAGGGGCGCGTAAGACAGTACTTC	CASTHEGQGRVRQYF
-	TRBJ2-1	-	TRBV15	TGTGCCACCAGTCCGTACGGGCAGGGATCTCCCTACAATGAGCAGTTCTTC	CATSPYGQGSPYNEQFF
-	TRBJ1-1	-	TRBV7-9	TGTGCCAGCAGCGGCGGGCTTTCCTACACTGAAGCTTTCTTT	CASSGGLSYTEAFF
once	TRBJ2-1	-	TRBV5-6	TGTGCCAGCAGCTTGTTTACGGGGAACTCCTACAATGAGCAGTTCTTC	CASSLFTGNSYNEQFF
few	TRBJ1-2	-	TRBV5-8	TGTGCCAGCACCCTGGAACAGGGACTTCTTTCTGGCTACACCTTC	CASTLEQGLLSGYTF
few	TRBJ2-2	TRBD2	TRBV5-6	TGTGCCAGCAGCCCACAGCGGGGCGGGGAGCTGTTTTTT	CASSPQRGGELFF
-	TRBJ1-5	-	TRBV15	TGTGCCACCAGCAGACCCTCGGGGGGGTTGGGCCTTAGCAATCAGCCCCAGCATTTT	CATSRPSGGLGLSNQPQHF
many	TRBJ2-7	TRBD2	TRBV7-2	TGTGCCAGCAGTCTCCAATCGGGGACTATAAACTACGAGCAGTACTTC	CASSLQSGTINYEQYF
-	TRBJ1-2	-	TRBV30	TGTGCCTGGAGTGGCACAGGTCCTCGGGGGACGGGTGGCTACACCTTC	CAWSGTGPRGTGGYTF
many	TRBJ1-2	-	TRBV7-8	TGTGCCAGCAGGAGCGGGGGAATTGACGGCTACACCTTC	CASRSGGIDGYTF
many	TRBJ1-1	-	TRBV6-5	TGTGCCAGCAGCCCGTTGGACGAGAACACTGAAGCTTTCTTT	CASSPLDENTEAFF
few	TRBJ2-7	-	TRBV5-1	TGCGCCAGCAGCTTGCCGACAATTGACGAGCAGTACTTC	CASSLPTIDEQYF